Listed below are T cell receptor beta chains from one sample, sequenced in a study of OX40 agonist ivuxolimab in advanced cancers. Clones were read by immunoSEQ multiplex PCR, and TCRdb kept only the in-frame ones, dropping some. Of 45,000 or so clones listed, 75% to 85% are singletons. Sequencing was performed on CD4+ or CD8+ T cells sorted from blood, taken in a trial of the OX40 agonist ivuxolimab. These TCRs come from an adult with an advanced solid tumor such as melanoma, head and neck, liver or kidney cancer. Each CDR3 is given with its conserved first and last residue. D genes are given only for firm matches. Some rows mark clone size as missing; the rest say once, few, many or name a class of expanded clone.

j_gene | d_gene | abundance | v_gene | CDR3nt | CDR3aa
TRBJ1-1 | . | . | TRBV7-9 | TGTGCCAGCAGCTCCCAGGGAGGAGGAACTGAAGCTTTCTTT | CASSSQGGGTEAFF
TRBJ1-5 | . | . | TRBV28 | TGTGCCAGCAGTTTCGGGAAGCCCCAGCATTTT | CASSFGKPQHF
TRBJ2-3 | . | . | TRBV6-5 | TGTGCCAGCAGTAATTTGGGCACAGATACGCAGTATTTT | CASSNLGTDTQYF
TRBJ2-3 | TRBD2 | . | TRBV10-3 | TGTGCCTCGATACTAGCGGGAGGGCATACGCAGTATTTT | CASILAGGHTQYF
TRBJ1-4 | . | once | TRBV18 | TGTGCCAGCTCACCAATGGGTGAAAAACTGTTTTTT | CASSPMGEKLFF
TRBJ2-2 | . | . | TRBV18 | TGTGCCAGCTCACCACAGGGGGGATATGCCGGGGAGCTGTTTTTT | CASSPQGGYAGELFF
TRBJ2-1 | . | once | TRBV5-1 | TGCGCCAGCAGCTTGGGAGGGGGACACAATGAGCAGTTCTTC | CASSLGGGHNEQFF
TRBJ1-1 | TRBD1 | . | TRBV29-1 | TGCAGCGGGGCCAGGGGGTGGGGGAACACTGAAGCTTTCTTT | CSGARGWGNTEAFF
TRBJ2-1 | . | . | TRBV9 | TGTGCCAGCAGCGTAGGTCTTTATAGGGACTGGGGTCACAATGAGCAGTTCTTC | CASSVGLYRDWGHNEQFF
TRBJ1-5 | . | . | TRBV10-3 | TGTGCCATCAGTGAGTCTTTAAGGGGCAATCAGCCCCAGCATTTT | CAISESLRGNQPQHF